Many counts were recorded for the clone carrying this T cell receptor beta chain. Its antigen is still unknown. The study ran the assay at deep level. In the source study's methods: Without quality scores, immunoSEQ junctional reads could not be filtered like full-length reads. Libraries were prepared by immunoSEQ multiplex PCR; TCRdb keeps only in-frame clonotypes and omits some of them. For V, J and clone size, that table is used; D and trimming come from the DNA. The sample contains about 96,000 clones, 60% to 75% of which appear only once. This sample was taken from a study of shared clonotypes between healthy human individuals. Together with CD45RO+ cells, CCR7-negative CD45RA+ TemRA cells were included in CD8 memory. V lost 0 bases, J lost 3 bases, and 0 bases stayed unmatched. From germline, CDR1 is MDHEN and CDR2 SYDVKM. The CDR3 has 14 amino acids. Study-level results: Clonotypes shared by all four sorted-subset donors had higher generation probabilities than non-shared clonotypes.

This receptor was taken from a man aged 25 to 40 in good health. The specimen sequenced was memory CD8+ T cells sorted from blood. Subset described: CD45RO+ cells pooled with CCR7-negative TemRA cells. The gene calls are TRBV28 and TRBJ2-7; 9 bases are a match to TRBD1. The CDR3 here is CASSLWTGGYEQYF. The CDR3 bases are TGTGCCAGCAGTTTATGGACAGGGGGCTACGAGCAGTACTTC.